The rows below give T cell receptor beta chains drawn from one sample of a study of T cells expressing NK-cell markers. TCRdb derives one entry per CDR3 protein from the 5' RACE reads, leaving out DNA. Its table records about 190,000 distinct CDR3 sequences. The specimen was blood T cells: a sorted CD56 or NKG2C T cell subset, CD4+ or CD8+ T cells, or bulk PBMC T cells (not recorded which). The receptors derive from a man aged 18 to 69 in good health. Each CDR3 is given with its conserved first and last residue.

v_gene	j_gene	CDR3aa
TRBV19	TRBJ1-5	CASSENQGSGPQHF
TRBV7-6	TRBJ2-1	CASRVTAGAGYNEQFF
TRBV30	TRBJ2-1	CAWSVGYYYNEQFF
TRBV5-4	TRBJ2-7	CASSPSDEGTYEQYF
TRBV20-1	TRBJ2-1	CSAKTSGGGLEQFF
TRBV21-1	TRBJ2-3	CASKIRGGPDTQYF
TRBV6-1	TRBJ2-7	CASSPGAEPTYEQYF
TRBV19	TRBJ2-1	CATTGGGEQFF
TRBV7-3	TRBJ1-1	CASSLWGENTEAFF
TRBV4-1	TRBJ2-6	CASSQHPGQSISGANVLTF
TRBV27	TRBJ2-6	CASSLLRVGANVLTF
TRBV12-5	TRBJ2-2	CAIPGPRVSGELFF
TRBV3-1	TRBJ2-7	CASSQDPGTSYEQYF
TRBV2	TRBJ2-3	CASSSPGRGLADTQYF
TRBV10-3	TRBJ2-5	CAISETGKTQYF
TRBV20-1	TRBJ2-1	CSARDVLAGGNEQFF
TRBV27	TRBJ2-1	CASSPGLTNNEQFF
TRBV11-2	TRBJ2-7	CASSLVRGAREQYF
TRBV7-3	TRBJ2-1	CASSPVWVGGGYNEQFF
TRBV10-3	TRBJ2-3	CAISELILAGGPADTQYF
TRBV4-1	TRBJ2-5	CASSQGVLAGGQETQYF
TRBV6-1	TRBJ1-6	CASSEAGGGNSPLHF
TRBV4-2	TRBJ2-3	CASSQGPDTQYF